The 9 T cell receptor beta chains in this list originate from one sample, sequenced in a study of blood T cell repertoires in COVID-19. Measured with immunoSEQ multiplex PCR; TCRdb has only the in-frame clones, and not every one. The sample consists of roughly 80,000 clones, roughly four fifths of them appearing once. Material: peripheral blood. These receptors were collected from a human donor in a cohort sampled during active COVID-19.

The rearrangement uses TRBV25-1 and TRBJ1-1, with a tentative D call TRBD1 (5 bases). Deletions cut 3 bases from V and 4 bases from J, with 9 bases between. The CDR3 is 13 residues long. Germline CDR1 reads MGHDK; CDR2 reads SYGVNS. CDR3 loop: CASSDGGSTEAFF. In DNA, the CDR3 is TGTGCCAGCAGTGACGGGGGGAGCACTGAAGCTTTCTTT. The variable domain in full, with the rest retrieved from reference TRBV25-1 and TRBJ1-1, is EADIYQTPRYLVIGTGKKITLECSQTMGHDKMYWYQQDPGMELHLIHYSYGVNSTEKGDLSSESTVSRIRTEHFPLTLESARPSHTSQYLCASSDGGSTEAFFGQGTRLTVV.

V usage is TRBV5-1 and J usage is TRBJ2-2; D remains ambiguous. This CDR3 comprises 13 residues. Per the germline V gene, CDR1 is SGHRS and CDR2 is YFSETQ. The germline V and J ends were trimmed by 2 bases and 1 base, with 3 bases remaining between them. As DNA, the CDR3 is TGCGCCAGCAGCTTCCAGAACACCGGGGAGCTGTTTTTT. This sequence encodes CASSFQNTGELFF.

J is TRBJ2-2 and V is TRBV6-5; D possibly corresponds to TRBD2 (5 bases). The CDR3 is made up of 13 amino acids. CDR1 and CDR2 from the germline V gene are MNHEY and SVGAGI. The ends were cut back, 0 bases at V and 7 bases at J, with 6 bases in the middle. CDR3 amino acids: CASSYSRVGELFF. CDR3 DNA sequence: TGTGCCAGCAGTTACTCGAGGGTCGGGGAGCTGTTTTTT.

This chain links TRBV2 with TRBJ2-5; the D gene is possibly TRBD1 (5 bases). CDR3 size: 15 residues. Trimming pared 4 bases from V and 1 base from J, leaving 13 bases between. The germline CDR1 and CDR2 sequences are SNHLY and FYNNEI. The CDR3 DNA reads TGTGCCAGCAGTGCCCAGGGTGTTACCCAAGAGACCCAGTACTTC. It translates to CASSAQGVTQETQYF.

The rearrangement uses TRBV27 and TRBJ1-1; perhaps TRBD1 as D (5 bases). V lost 5 bases and J 1 base, leaving 23 bases between the germline ends. Germline lookup yields CDR1 MNHEY and CDR2 SMNVEV (reference sequence). The CDR3 is made up of 18 amino acids. The CDR3 is CASSPPGTSRRGNTEAFF. The CDR3 bases are TGTGCCAGCAGTCCGCCCGGGACTTCCCGGAGGGGGAACACTGAAGCTTTCTTT.

This sequence joins TRBV6-6 and TRBJ2-3; weak D call: TRBD2 (7 bases). The CDR3 is made up of 15 amino acids. V shed 6 bases and J shed 5 bases, with 18 bases lying between them. Germline CDR1 and CDR2: MNHNY and SVGAGI (reference sequence). CDR3 in DNA: TGTGCCAGCAGCTATCTTGGGGGGGCAATAGATACGCAGTATTTT. Residues: CASSYLGGAIDTQYF.

The rearrangement joins TRBV7-6 to TRBJ2-1, with TRBD1 as a possible D gene (6 bases). The CDR3 is 16 residues long. Germline values: CDR1 SGHVS, CDR2 FNYEAQ. V was shortened by 6 bases and J by 5 bases, with 20 bases between the two germline ends. CDR3: CASSSQPYRADNEQFF. CDR3 bases: TGTGCCAGCAGTTCCCAACCGTACAGGGCCGACAATGAGCAGTTCTTC.

This clone has a handful of counts. The CDR3 DNA is TGTGCCAGCAGTTTTACGGGGGTAGGCACAGATACGCAGTATTTT. Its translation is CASSFTGVGTDTQYF. The chain joins TRBV27 to TRBJ2-3; the D gene is possibly TRBD2 (6 bases). The CDR3 has 15 amino acids. The V end lost 3 bases, the J end lost 1 base, and 11 bases lay between the germline ends. The germline V gene encodes CDR1 MNHEY and CDR2 SMNVEV (reference sequence).

CDR3: CASRPGTQNEKLFF. For the CDR3, the DNA is TGTGCCAGCAGGCCCGGGACACAAAATGAAAAACTGTTTTTT. The genes are TRBV2 and TRBJ1-4; D perhaps matches TRBD1 (6 bases). The V gene lost 6 bases and the J gene lost 5 bases, with 13 bases spanning the gap. Germline loops: CDR1 SNHLY, CDR2 FYNNEI. The CDR3 runs 14 residues.